This T cell receptor (beta chain) originates from a study of identical twins. Germline-derived CDR1 and CDR2 are SGHRS and YFSETQ. The CDR3 is made up of 16 amino acids. V was clipped by 4 bases and J by 0 bases; unmatched bases: 9. TCRdb called the 5' RACE reads again in MiXCR, with one record for every CDR3 protein. The repertoire includes around 530,000 distinct CDR3 sequences, nearly 15% of them detected once, and roughly 0.4% sits in the top ten. The same data also contributed to another study, on yellow fever vaccine responses in identical twins.

The rearrangement uses TRBV5-1 and TRBJ2-5; 7 bases are a match to TRBD2. This TCR was recovered from a woman in her late teens or twenties in good health. The specimen was CD4+ T cells sorted from blood. CDR3 sequence (DNA): TGCGCCAGCAGCCAGGACGGGACTACCTACCAAGAGACCCAGTACTTC. It yields the protein CASSQDGTTYQETQYF.